What follows describes a single T cell receptor (beta chain). Antigen specificity is unknown. The sample's time point: blood 4 weeks post-SBRT, at nephrectomy. Noted treatment: 15 Gy SBRT to primary tumor, nephrectomy 4 weeks later. Nephrectomy followed 15 Gy stereotactic body radiation by 4 weeks. Serial blood draws occurred at baseline and 2 and 4 weeks post-SBRT. The patient's renal cell carcinoma had clear cell pathology. Libraries were prepared by immunoSEQ multiplex PCR; TCRdb keeps only in-frame clonotypes and omits some of them. Here the sample spans 150,000 or so clones, approximately 90% being singletons. In germline, CDR1 is LNHNV, CDR2 YYDKDF (reference sequence). The CDR3 runs 14 residues. V lost 0 bases and J lost 1, with 6 bases in between. The data originate from a study of radiation and T cells in renal cell carcinoma. Study-level results: From baseline, blood top tumor clonotypes peaked at 2 weeks post-radiation.

The TCR sequence derives from a woman in her forties or fifties with renal cell carcinoma. V and J are TRBV15 and TRBJ2-5; D uncertain. Sequenced here: blood, sampled from a patient whose treatment included radiotherapy and nephrectomy. CDR3 in amino acids: CATSREQFQETQYF. As DNA, the CDR3 is TGTGCCACCAGCAGAGAACAGTTCCAAGAGACCCAGTACTTC.